The clone carrying this T cell receptor (beta chain) was recorded a few times. This record comes from a study of blood T cell repertoires in COVID-19. Looking at the study overall: Some COVID-19 samples were acute and others convalescent; all came from the United States, Italy and Spain. The cDNA or gDNA used as material had been derived from T cells, B-cell-depleted T cells, or PBMCs.

Methods used by the authors: Amplified reference gene primers provided the basis for estimating nucleated cell counts. Generated by immunoSEQ multiplex PCR, the TCRdb table keeps only in-frame clones and is missing some. D and trimming come from the DNA, and the V and J calls and clone size come from that table. The repertoire holds about 210,000 clones, with 84% as singletons. The CDR3 contains 13 residues. Germline-derived CDR1 and CDR2 are SGHRS and YFSETQ. Deletions cut 4 bases from V and 4 bases from J, with 11 bases between. The chain combines TRBV5-1 with TRBJ2-5; D might be TRBD1 (5 bases). Sequenced sample: peripheral blood. This clonotype was obtained from a man aged 50 to 59 with active or convalescent COVID-19. CDR3 protein: CASSIRGGETQYF. CDR3 in DNA: TGCGCCAGCAGCATAAGGGGTGGAGAGACCCAGTACTTC. The entire variable domain, with the rest obtained from reference TRBV5-1 and TRBJ2-5, is as follows: KAGVTQTPRYLIKTRGQQVTLSCSPISGHRSVSWYQQTPGQGLQFLFEYFSETQRNKGNFPGRFSGRQFSNSRSEMNVSTLELGDSALYLCASSIRGGETQYFGPGTRLLVL.